This T cell receptor beta chain was identified in a study of blood T cell repertoires in COVID-19. What the recovered Cohort 3 donors had was two negative PCRs, clearance, or symptom resolution. The CDR3 spans 16 residues. V shed 7 bases and J 12 bases; nucleotides not matched to a gene: 16. Germline assignment: CDR1 SNHLY and CDR2 FYNNEI. Sequenced by immunoSEQ multiplex PCR; TCRdb stores in-frame clones only, minus some. The sample records about 200,000 clones, roughly 82% being singletons. The origin of this receptor is a man aged 40-49 years who had recovered from COVID-19. The sample taken for sequencing was PBMCs or T cells enriched from blood (not recorded which). The chain couples TRBV2 to TRBJ2-1; 12 bases map to TRBD2. The CDR3 coding sequence is TGTGCCAGCACCTCTGGAGGGGCTAGCGGGAGGGCCGGGCAGTTCTTC. This encodes CASTSGGASGRAGQFF. Filled out from reference TRBV2 and TRBJ2-1, the complete variable domain reads EPEVTQTPSHQVTQMGQEVILRCVPISNHLYFYWYRQILGQKVEFLVSFYNNEISEKSEIFDDQFSVERPDGSNFTLKIRSTKLEDSAMYFCASTSGGASGRAGQFFGPGTRLTVL.